This record concerns one TCR beta chain sequence. Its matching antigen is unknown. This entry comes from a study of memory CD4+ T cells and cytomegalovirus serostatus. Study results and caveats: A US-trained random forest predicted CMV serostatus with median AUC around 0.93. About 40% of the roughly 160 known CMV-associated TCRbeta sequences appeared in CD4+ memory.

TCRdb keeps only in-frame clones here, not all; method: immunoSEQ multiplex PCR. The data contain about 44,000 clones, around three quarters of them singletons. In germline, CDR1 is SGHRS, CDR2 YFSETQ. V lost 5 bases to trimming and J lost 6 bases, with 14 bases between them. CDR3 length equals 13 residues. The sort gate was single viable CD3+CD4+CD8-CD45RO+ cells for memory CD4+ T cells. The sample was memory CD4+ T cells from blood. This receptor was identified in an adult in good health and CMV-seronegative. The chain is built from TRBV5-1 and TRBJ1-2, with a tentative D call TRBD1 (6 bases). In nucleotides, the CDR3 is TGCGCCAGCAGTAGGGGGGGCATGGATGGCTACACCTTC. This sequence encodes CASSRGGMDGYTF.